Below, 6 T cell receptor beta chains from the same sample are listed, as sequenced in a study of blood T cell repertoires in COVID-19. Profiled with immunoSEQ multiplex PCR; TCRdb holds only in-frame clones, not every one. The sample includes about 72,000 clones, 82% of them seen just once. The sample was peripheral blood. These receptors came from a human donor in a cohort sampled during active COVID-19.

The chain joins TRBV2 to TRBJ1-3; the match to TRBD1 covers 8 bases. CDR1 is SNHLY and CDR2 is FYNNEI in the germline V gene. Germline trimming cut 8 bases from V and 0 bases from J; bases unmatched to any gene: 3. The CDR3 has 14 residues. CDR3 protein: CASGGTGSGNTIYF. The CDR3, as DNA: TGTGCCAGCGGGGGGACAGGCTCTGGAAACACCATATATTTT.

This chain connects TRBV18 to TRBJ2-7; 8 bases fit TRBD1. The length of the CDR3 is 15 residues. Per germline, CDR1 KGHSH and CDR2 LQKENI. V shed 2 bases, J shed 7 bases, and the junction held 10 bases outside the gene matches. The DNA for the CDR3 is TGTGCCAGCTCACCATCCGGGACAGGAGTACGGGAGCAGTACTTC. Protein sequence: CASSPSGTGVREQYF.

This clone came up a few times. V is TRBV6-5 and J is TRBJ1-5; a weak D match, TRBD1 (5 bases). This CDR3 region has 13 residues. The V end was cut by 7 bases, the J end by 3 bases, with 10 bases between. Germline V gene lookup returns CDR1 MNHEY and CDR2 SVGAGI. Here the CDR3 reads CASKTDFNQPQHF. CDR3 nucleotides: TGTGCCAGCAAGACAGATTTCAATCAGCCCCAGCATTTT.

This clone showed up just once. This chain joins TRBV19 and TRBJ1-2, with 7 bases fitting TRBD1. Germline-derived CDR1 and CDR2 are LNHDA and SQIVND (reference sequence). The junction had 10 bases not matched to a gene; V was cut back by 6 bases and J by 6 bases. The CDR3 contains 14 residues. Here the CDR3 DNA reads TGTGCCAGTAGGGAACAGGGGATCTTACATGGCTACACCTTC. This encodes CASREQGILHGYTF.

This clone is a singleton in its sample. The rearrangement joins TRBV5-4 to TRBJ2-1; possible D gene TRBD1, 6 bases. This CDR3 has 14 residues. Looked up from germline, CDR1 is SGHNT and CDR2 is YYREEE (reference sequence). V lost 5 bases and J 2 bases, leaving 11 bases between the germline ends. In nucleotides, the CDR3 is TGTGCCAGCAGGTTACAGGGCCCCTACAATGAGCAGTTCTTC. It yields the protein CASRLQGPYNEQFF. Based on the CDR3 plus reference TRBV5-4 and TRBJ2-1, the full variable domain is ETGVTQSPTHLIKTRGQQVTLRCSSQSGHNTVSWYQQALGQGPQFIFQYYREEENGRGNFPPRFSGLQFPNYSSELNVNALELDDSALYLCASRLQGPYNEQFFGPGTRLTVL.

This clone was counted a single time. The chain recombines TRBV5-4 with TRBJ2-5; 7 bases map to TRBD2. V shed 4 bases, J shed 4 bases, and the junction held 13 bases outside the gene matches. Germline-derived CDR1 and CDR2 are SGHNT and YYREEE (reference sequence). CDR3 size: 16 residues. DNA for the CDR3: TGTGCCAGCAGCCGAGGGGACTACCAGAGGGGAGAGACCCAGTACTTC. Amino acid sequence: CASSRGDYQRGETQYF.